The rows below give T cell receptor beta chains drawn from one sample of a study of blood T cell repertoires in COVID-19. Libraries were prepared by immunoSEQ multiplex PCR; TCRdb keeps only in-frame clonotypes and omits some of them. The table shows under 50,000 clones, with approximately 95% occurring only once. Sequencing was done on a sample of peripheral blood. These receptors were obtained from a man between 60 and 75 years old with COVID-19, enrolled during active disease. Both conserved end residues are part of each CDR3. The order of the fields is D gene, J gene, clone size, V gene, CDR3 DNA, CDR3 protein. D genes are given only for firm matches. Clone size is shown for a subset of rows, as once, few, many or a class of expanded clone.

d_call: .; j_call: TRBJ2-1; clone_size: .; v_call: TRBV6-5; cdr3_nt: TGTGCCAGCAGGGGGAGCTCCTACAATGAGCAGTTCTTC; cdr3_aa: CASRGSSYNEQFF
d_call: TRBD2; j_call: TRBJ2-7; clone_size: .; v_call: TRBV7-3; cdr3_nt: TGTGCCAGCAGTCTAGCGGGGGGAACCTACGAGCAGTACTTC; cdr3_aa: CASSLAGGTYEQYF
d_call: .; j_call: TRBJ1-2; clone_size: .; v_call: TRBV6-6; cdr3_nt: TGTGCCAGCAGTTCCACGACTTTCCCCTATGGCTACACCTTC; cdr3_aa: CASSSTTFPYGYTF
d_call: .; j_call: TRBJ1-1; clone_size: .; v_call: TRBV28; cdr3_nt: TGTGCCAGCAGTTCTCCGGGGATGAACACTGAAGCTTTCTTT; cdr3_aa: CASSSPGMNTEAFF
d_call: TRBD2; j_call: TRBJ2-6; clone_size: .; v_call: TRBV5-1; cdr3_nt: TGCGCCAGCAGCTTGGGCGCGGGGGGCGCTGGGGCCAACGTCCTGACTTTC; cdr3_aa: CASSLGAGGAGANVLTF
d_call: .; j_call: TRBJ1-3; clone_size: .; v_call: TRBV5-1; cdr3_nt: TGCGCCAGCACCCCTGGTGTGGGGGCGTCTGGAAACACCATATATTTT; cdr3_aa: CASTPGVGASGNTIYF
d_call: TRBD2; j_call: TRBJ2-7; clone_size: .; v_call: TRBV7-9; cdr3_nt: TGTGCCAGCAGCGTACTAGCGGGAGTAGTGTACGAGCAGTACTTC; cdr3_aa: CASSVLAGVVYEQYF
d_call: .; j_call: TRBJ2-7; clone_size: few; v_call: TRBV5-4; cdr3_nt: TGTGCCAGCAGCTCTCCGTCAGACTCCTACGAGCAGTACTTC; cdr3_aa: CASSSPSDSYEQYF
d_call: TRBD1; j_call: TRBJ1-6; clone_size: once; v_call: TRBV7-9; cdr3_nt: TGTGCCAGCAGCCCCGGACAGGTCAATTCACCCCTCCACTTT; cdr3_aa: CASSPGQVNSPLHF
d_call: TRBD1; j_call: TRBJ1-6; clone_size: .; v_call: TRBV2; cdr3_nt: TGTGCCAGCAGCAAAGAGGGACAGAGTAATTCACCCCTCCACTTT; cdr3_aa: CASSKEGQSNSPLHF
d_call: TRBD2; j_call: TRBJ2-1; clone_size: .; v_call: TRBV7-2; cdr3_nt: TGTGCCAGCAGCTTAGAGGCTAGCGGGAGGAATGAGCAGTTCTTC; cdr3_aa: CASSLEASGRNEQFF
d_call: .; j_call: TRBJ1-4; clone_size: .; v_call: TRBV11-2; cdr3_nt: TGTGCCAGCAGCTTAGCCACGGGACTAAGTCATGAAAAACTGTTTTTT; cdr3_aa: CASSLATGLSHEKLFF
d_call: .; j_call: TRBJ2-3; clone_size: once; v_call: TRBV28; cdr3_nt: TGTGCCAGCAGTTTATGGGGGCAGGGCGCAGATACGCAGTATTTT; cdr3_aa: CASSLWGQGADTQYF
d_call: .; j_call: TRBJ1-5; clone_size: .; v_call: TRBV21-1; cdr3_nt: TGTGCCAGCAGCAAACCCTCTACAGGGGGCGCGCAGCCCCAGCATTTT; cdr3_aa: CASSKPSTGGAQPQHF
d_call: .; j_call: TRBJ1-1; clone_size: .; v_call: TRBV5-5; cdr3_nt: TGTGCCAGCAGCTTGGCCAATTCTGTGAGGGCGAACACTGAAGCTTTCTTT; cdr3_aa: CASSLANSVRANTEAFF
d_call: .; j_call: TRBJ2-7; clone_size: .; v_call: TRBV30; cdr3_nt: TGTGCCTGGAGTGTAACAGGGTACTACGAGCAGTACTTC; cdr3_aa: CAWSVTGYYEQYF
d_call: TRBD1; j_call: TRBJ2-3; clone_size: .; v_call: TRBV5-4; cdr3_nt: TGTGCCAGCAGCCCTGAGGGGACAGGGGCCGATACGCAGTATTTT; cdr3_aa: CASSPEGTGADTQYF
d_call: TRBD1; j_call: TRBJ1-4; clone_size: .; v_call: TRBV4-3; cdr3_nt: TGCGCCAGCAGCCAAGGGGGACAGGGACATGAAAAACTGTTTTTT; cdr3_aa: CASSQGGQGHEKLFF
d_call: TRBD2; j_call: TRBJ2-3; clone_size: .; v_call: TRBV9; cdr3_nt: TGTGCCAGCAGCGGATCAGCGGGGGGGACAGATACGCAGTATTTT; cdr3_aa: CASSGSAGGTDTQYF
d_call: .; j_call: TRBJ2-2; clone_size: .; v_call: TRBV7-3; cdr3_nt: TGTGCCAGCAGCCTAGGGGTCGTGGCGGGAATCACCGGGGAGCTGTTTTTT; cdr3_aa: CASSLGVVAGITGELFF
d_call: TRBD1; j_call: TRBJ1-5; clone_size: .; v_call: TRBV19; cdr3_nt: TGTGCCAGTAGCCAACAGGGGAGTGCCAATCAGCCCCAGCATTTT; cdr3_aa: CASSQQGSANQPQHF
d_call: .; j_call: TRBJ1-1; clone_size: .; v_call: TRBV2; cdr3_nt: TGTGCCAGCACCCTTGACAGGAGCGACACTGAAGCTTTCTTT; cdr3_aa: CASTLDRSDTEAFF
d_call: .; j_call: TRBJ2-1; clone_size: .; v_call: TRBV5-1; cdr3_nt: TGCGCCAGCAGCTTGGTCCAGGGAGCGGGCAATGAGCAGTTCTTC; cdr3_aa: CASSLVQGAGNEQFF
d_call: TRBD1; j_call: TRBJ1-6; clone_size: once; v_call: TRBV6-2/TRBV6-3; cdr3_nt: TGTGCCAGCAGCCTACTGGGACAGGGGATTGGTTCACCCCTCCACTTT; cdr3_aa: CASSLLGQGIGSPLHF
d_call: TRBD2; j_call: TRBJ2-7; clone_size: once; v_call: TRBV5-5; cdr3_nt: TGTGCCAGCAGCCCGGGAGGGATTTCCTACGAGCAGTACTTC; cdr3_aa: CASSPGGISYEQYF
d_call: TRBD2; j_call: TRBJ2-1; clone_size: .; v_call: TRBV11-2; cdr3_nt: TGTGCCAGCAACGTCCCCCCTGGGCAGCGGGAGTTCTACAATGAGCAGTTCTTC; cdr3_aa: CASNVPPGQREFYNEQFF
d_call: TRBD2; j_call: TRBJ2-5; clone_size: once; v_call: TRBV12-3/TRBV12-4; cdr3_nt: TGTGCCAGCGGAAGGGCGGGGGGTGAGACCCAGTACTTC; cdr3_aa: CASGRAGGETQYF
d_call: TRBD1; j_call: TRBJ1-5; clone_size: .; v_call: TRBV19; cdr3_nt: TGTGCCAGTAGTTCGGACAGGGCTGGCAATCAGCCCCAGCATTTT; cdr3_aa: CASSSDRAGNQPQHF
d_call: .; j_call: TRBJ1-1; clone_size: .; v_call: TRBV18; cdr3_nt: TGTGCCAGCTCACCCTCGACAGTGAACACTGAAGCTTTCTTT; cdr3_aa: CASSPSTVNTEAFF
d_call: .; j_call: TRBJ1-2; clone_size: .; v_call: TRBV6-2/TRBV6-3; cdr3_nt: TGTGCCAGCAGTTACGAGTCGCGGGATTTCGGCTACACCTTC; cdr3_aa: CASSYESRDFGYTF
d_call: .; j_call: TRBJ2-7; clone_size: .; v_call: TRBV5-1; cdr3_nt: TGCGCCAGCAGCCCGCAGGCGCAAGTAAACTACGAGCAGTACTTC; cdr3_aa: CASSPQAQVNYEQYF
d_call: .; j_call: TRBJ1-3; clone_size: .; v_call: TRBV7-2; cdr3_nt: TGTGCCAGCAGCTTAATTCGGGGGGCGAACTCTGGAAACACCATATATTTT; cdr3_aa: CASSLIRGANSGNTIYF
d_call: .; j_call: TRBJ1-5; clone_size: .; v_call: TRBV3-1/TRBV3-2; cdr3_nt: TGTGCCAGCAGCCAAGGCGCTGGGCCCCAGCATTTT; cdr3_aa: CASSQGAGPQHF
d_call: .; j_call: TRBJ2-4; clone_size: .; v_call: TRBV20-1; cdr3_nt: TGCAGTGCTAGAGATCAGAACATTCAGTACTTC; cdr3_aa: CSARDQNIQYF
d_call: TRBD2; j_call: TRBJ2-7; clone_size: .; v_call: TRBV7-9; cdr3_nt: TGTGCCAGCAGCTTAGGGGCGGGGGTTCGTAGCGAGCAGTACTTC; cdr3_aa: CASSLGAGVRSEQYF
d_call: .; j_call: TRBJ1-1; clone_size: once; v_call: TRBV12-3/TRBV12-4; cdr3_nt: TGTGCCAGCAGTTCGGGGGGCCTTGAAGCTTTCTTT; cdr3_aa: CASSSGGLEAFF
d_call: .; j_call: TRBJ1-1; clone_size: .; v_call: TRBV3-1/TRBV3-2; cdr3_nt: TGTGCCAGCAGTGGTCTTAGCATGAACACTGAAGCTTTCTTT; cdr3_aa: CASSGLSMNTEAFF
d_call: .; j_call: TRBJ1-1; clone_size: .; v_call: TRBV5-4; cdr3_nt: TGTGCCAGCAGCCTTACAGGGATGAACACTGAAGCTTTCTTT; cdr3_aa: CASSLTGMNTEAFF
d_call: TRBD1; j_call: TRBJ1-2; clone_size: .; v_call: TRBV19; cdr3_nt: TGTGCCAGTAGTATCGCTCCGGGACAGGGCCCATATGGCTACACCTTC; cdr3_aa: CASSIAPGQGPYGYTF
d_call: .; j_call: TRBJ1-4; clone_size: once; v_call: TRBV5-1; cdr3_nt: TGCGCCAGCAGCGTTGGACACGTTAATGAAAAACTGTTTTTT; cdr3_aa: CASSVGHVNEKLFF
d_call: .; j_call: TRBJ2-7; clone_size: .; v_call: TRBV9; cdr3_nt: TGTGCCAGCAGCGTAGGCCAGGGAGGCACCTACGAGCAGTACTTC; cdr3_aa: CASSVGQGGTYEQYF
d_call: TRBD1; j_call: TRBJ2-7; clone_size: .; v_call: TRBV18; cdr3_nt: TGTGCCAGCTCACCCTACTTACAGGGGCCTGGACCATACGAGCAGTACTTC; cdr3_aa: CASSPYLQGPGPYEQYF
d_call: .; j_call: TRBJ1-1; clone_size: .; v_call: TRBV12-5; cdr3_nt: TGTGCTAGTGGTTTGCGAGAGAGTGAAGCTTTCTTT; cdr3_aa: CASGLRESEAFF
d_call: .; j_call: TRBJ1-4; clone_size: .; v_call: TRBV5-1; cdr3_nt: TGCGCCAGCAGTAGTACAGGCCCCCCTAATGAAAAACTGTTTTTT; cdr3_aa: CASSSTGPPNEKLFF
d_call: .; j_call: TRBJ2-3; clone_size: .; v_call: TRBV7-3; cdr3_nt: TGTGCCAGCAGCTTAACGTGGGTAGCTCCCTCGGGAGATACGCAGTATTTT; cdr3_aa: CASSLTWVAPSGDTQYF
d_call: TRBD1; j_call: TRBJ2-7; clone_size: .; v_call: TRBV19; cdr3_nt: TGTGCCAGTAGTCCCGAGGGACAGGGGTTCGCCTACGAGCAGTACTTC; cdr3_aa: CASSPEGQGFAYEQYF
d_call: TRBD2; j_call: TRBJ2-3; clone_size: .; v_call: TRBV9; cdr3_nt: TGTGCCAGCAGCGTAGATATTAGCGGGAGTTATACGCAGTATTTT; cdr3_aa: CASSVDISGSYTQYF
d_call: .; j_call: TRBJ2-1; clone_size: once; v_call: TRBV6-1; cdr3_nt: TGTGCCAGCAGTGAATGGAGTGAGCAGTTCTTC; cdr3_aa: CASSEWSEQFF
d_call: TRBD2; j_call: TRBJ2-5; clone_size: .; v_call: TRBV5-1; cdr3_nt: TGCGCCAGCAGCCGGAGGGCTGCGGGGGGGCTCCTGGAGACCCAGTACTTC; cdr3_aa: CASSRRAAGGLLETQYF
d_call: .; j_call: TRBJ2-1; clone_size: .; v_call: TRBV4-1; cdr3_nt: TGCGCCAGCAGCCAAGAATGGACTCCAACCTACAATGAGCAGTTCTTC; cdr3_aa: CASSQEWTPTYNEQFF
d_call: TRBD2; j_call: TRBJ2-7; clone_size: .; v_call: TRBV7-2; cdr3_nt: TGTGCCAGCAGCTTAAAGGGTCCCAGCGGGAGGCAGGTATACGAGCAGTACTTC; cdr3_aa: CASSLKGPSGRQVYEQYF
d_call: .; j_call: TRBJ1-5; clone_size: .; v_call: TRBV6-5; cdr3_nt: TGTGCCAGCAGTTACACCCGGGACTATTCCCAGCCCCAGCATTTT; cdr3_aa: CASSYTRDYSQPQHF
d_call: .; j_call: TRBJ2-2; clone_size: .; v_call: TRBV5-1; cdr3_nt: TGCGCCAGCAGCTTAGCGGCAGGGGGAGGCACCGGGGAGCTGTTTTTT; cdr3_aa: CASSLAAGGGTGELFF